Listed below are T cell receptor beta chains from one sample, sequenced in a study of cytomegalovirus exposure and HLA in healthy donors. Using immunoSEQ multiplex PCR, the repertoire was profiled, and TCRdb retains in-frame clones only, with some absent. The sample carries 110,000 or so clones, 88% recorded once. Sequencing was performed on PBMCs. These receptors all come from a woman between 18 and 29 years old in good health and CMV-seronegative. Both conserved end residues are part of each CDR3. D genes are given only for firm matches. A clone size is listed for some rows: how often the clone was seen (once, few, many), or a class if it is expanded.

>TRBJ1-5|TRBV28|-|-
CASIPDTGDQPQHF
TGTGCCAGCATCCCGGACACGGGAGATCAGCCCCAGCATTTT
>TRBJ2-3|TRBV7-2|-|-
CASSPDYLSTDTQYF
TGTGCCAGCAGCCCGGACTACCTTAGCACAGATACGCAGTATTTT
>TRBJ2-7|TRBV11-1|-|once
CASSLARGEVSYEQYF
TGTGCCAGCAGCTTAGCGCGCGGGGAAGTATCCTACGAGCAGTACTTC
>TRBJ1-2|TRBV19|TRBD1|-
CASSVYIDRGQGSYTF
TGTGCCAGTAGTGTATATATTGACAGGGGGCAGGGGTCCTACACCTTC
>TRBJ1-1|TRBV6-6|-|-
CASSYTGIRAFF
TGTGCCAGCAGTTACACAGGAATTCGGGCTTTCTTT
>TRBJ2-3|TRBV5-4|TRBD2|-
CAWRLAGGHTDTQYF
TGTGCCTGGCGACTAGCGGGGGGGCACACAGATACGCAGTATTTT
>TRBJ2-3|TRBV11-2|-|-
CASSLVPVPTDTQYF
TGTGCCAGCAGCTTAGTCCCGGTCCCGACAGATACGCAGTATTTT
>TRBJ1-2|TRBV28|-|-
CASSLLGARGYTF
TGTGCCAGCAGTTTATTGGGGGCGAGGGGCTACACCTTC
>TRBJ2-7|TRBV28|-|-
CATSLAEQYF
TGTGCCACCTCCTTGGCCGAGCAGTACTTC
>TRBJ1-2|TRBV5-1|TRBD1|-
CASSLEQGAIDGYTF
TGCGCCAGCAGCTTGGAACAGGGGGCGATAGATGGCTACACCTTC
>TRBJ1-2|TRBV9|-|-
CASSVEPQGQGIGYTF
TGTGCCAGCAGCGTAGAACCCCAAGGGCAGGGGATCGGCTACACCTTC
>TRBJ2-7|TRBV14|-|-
CASSQKFTPYEQYF
TGTGCCAGCAGCCAAAAGTTTACTCCCTACGAGCAGTACTTC
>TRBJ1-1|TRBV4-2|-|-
CASSQDSSGPEGAFF
TGTGCCAGCAGCCAAGATTCCTCGGGCCCCGAGGGAGCTTTCTTT
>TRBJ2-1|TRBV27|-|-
CASSRVGQPNEQFF
TGTGCCAGCAGTAGGGTGGGGCAGCCCAATGAGCAGTTCTTC
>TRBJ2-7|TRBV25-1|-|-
CASSEIERAYEQYF
TGTGCCAGCAGTGAAATTGAGCGGGCTTACGAGCAGTACTTC
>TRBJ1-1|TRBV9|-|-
CASSKQTGGVTEAFF
TGTGCCAGCAGCAAACAGACGGGGGGAGTCACTGAAGCTTTCTTT
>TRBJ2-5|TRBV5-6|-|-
CAGSLDYRDQETQYF
TGTGCCGGCAGCTTGGATTACAGGGACCAAGAGACCCAGTACTTC
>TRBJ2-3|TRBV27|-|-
CASSPGLSADTQYF
TGTGCCAGCAGTCCAGGACTATCCGCTGATACGCAGTATTTT
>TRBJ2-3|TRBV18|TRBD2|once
CASSPVAGPSTDTQYF
TGTGCCAGCTCACCTGTAGCGGGCCCTAGCACAGATACGCAGTATTTT
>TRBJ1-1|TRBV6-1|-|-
CASTEKDDRRNTEAFF
TGTGCCAGCACTGAGAAAGACGACAGGAGAAACACTGAAGCTTTCTTT
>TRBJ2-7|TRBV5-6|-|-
CASSRRQLSYEQYF
TGTGCCAGCAGCCGACGACAACTCTCCTACGAGCAGTACTTC
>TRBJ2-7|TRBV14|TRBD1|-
CASSQVRQGEWTYEQYF
TGTGCCAGCAGCCAAGTAAGACAGGGAGAGTGGACCTACGAGCAGTACTTC
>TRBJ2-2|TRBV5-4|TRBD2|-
CASSFFLAGVRELFF
TGTGCCAGCAGCTTCTTTCTAGCGGGAGTCCGGGAGCTGTTTTTT
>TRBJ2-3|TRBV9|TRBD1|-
CASSVGDRDNTDTQYF
TGTGCCAGCAGCGTAGGGGACAGAGATAACACAGATACGCAGTATTTT
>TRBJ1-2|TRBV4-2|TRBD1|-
CASSQPGQENRPYGYTF
TGTGCCAGCAGCCAACCGGGACAGGAAAACCGTCCCTATGGCTACACCTTC
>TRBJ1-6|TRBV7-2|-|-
CASSSLRGFYNSPLHF
TGTGCCAGCAGCTCCCTACGGGGATTCTATAATTCACCCCTCCACTTT
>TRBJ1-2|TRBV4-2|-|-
CASSQRGSGYTF
TGTGCCAGCAGCCAAAGAGGGAGTGGCTACACCTTC
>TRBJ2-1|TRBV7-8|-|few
CASSFEYNEQFF
TGTGCCAGCAGCTTTGAGTACAATGAGCAGTTCTTC
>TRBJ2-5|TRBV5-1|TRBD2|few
CASSLVVTSLHF
TGCGCCAGCAGCTTGGTCGTGACTAGCCTCCACTTC
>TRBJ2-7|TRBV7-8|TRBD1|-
CASSSPTGITYEQYF
TGTGCCAGCAGCTCACCGACAGGGATTACCTACGAGCAGTACTTC
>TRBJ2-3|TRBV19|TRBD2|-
CASSGLAGGQDTQYF
TGTGCCAGTAGCGGACTAGCGGGAGGACAAGATACGCAGTATTTT
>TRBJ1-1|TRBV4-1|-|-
CASSARSVRVGSMF
TGCGCCAGCAGCGCCCGGTCTGTGAGGGTGGGTAGCATGTTT
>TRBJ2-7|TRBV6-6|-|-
CASSSEGVVSYEQYF
TGTGCCAGCAGCTCAGAAGGGGTCGTTTCTTACGAGCAGTACTTC
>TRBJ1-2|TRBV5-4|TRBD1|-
CASSLGQGFNGYTF
TGTGCCAGCAGCTTGGGACAGGGCTTCAATGGCTACACCTTC
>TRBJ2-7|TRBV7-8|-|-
CASSLGESYEQYF
TGTGCCAGCAGCTTAGGGGAGTCCTACGAGCAGTACTTC
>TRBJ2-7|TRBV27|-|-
CASSPHNSNYEQYF
TGTGCCAGCAGTCCACACAACAGTAACTACGAGCAGTACTTC
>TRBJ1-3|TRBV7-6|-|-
CASSLGSGVVDTIYF
TGTGCCAGCAGCTTGGGGTCGGGGGTGGTGGACACCATATATTTT
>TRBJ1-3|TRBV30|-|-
CAWMRGNTIYF
TGTGCCTGGATGAGGGGAAACACCATATATTTT
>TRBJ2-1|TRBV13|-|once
CASSSTGFLGSYNEQFF
TGTGCCAGCAGCTCTACAGGGTTCTTAGGCTCCTACAATGAGCAGTTCTTC
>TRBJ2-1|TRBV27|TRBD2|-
CASSSPGLAGANEQFF
TGTGCCAGCAGTTCCCCGGGACTAGCGGGAGCTAATGAGCAGTTCTTC
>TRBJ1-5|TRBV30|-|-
CAWNPGTNQPQHF
TGTGCCTGGAACCCTGGGACTAATCAGCCCCAGCATTTT
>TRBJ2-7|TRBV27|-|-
CASSLSDSYEQYF
TGTGCCAGCAGTTTATCCGACAGCTACGAGCAGTACTTC
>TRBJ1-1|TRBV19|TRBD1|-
CASSPGQGTEAFF
TGTGCCAGTAGTCCAGGACAGGGCACTGAAGCTTTCTTT
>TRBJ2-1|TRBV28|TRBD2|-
CASSFREGSKQFF
TGTGCCAGCAGTTTTAGGGAGGGGAGTAAGCAGTTCTTC
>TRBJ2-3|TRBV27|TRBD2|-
CASSRTSGRIPPDTQYF
TGTGCCAGCAGCCGGACTAGCGGGAGAATACCGCCAGATACGCAGTATTTT
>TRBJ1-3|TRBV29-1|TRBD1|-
CSVERPGQGIGNTIYF
TGCAGCGTTGAACGTCCGGGACAGGGTATTGGAAACACCATATATTTT